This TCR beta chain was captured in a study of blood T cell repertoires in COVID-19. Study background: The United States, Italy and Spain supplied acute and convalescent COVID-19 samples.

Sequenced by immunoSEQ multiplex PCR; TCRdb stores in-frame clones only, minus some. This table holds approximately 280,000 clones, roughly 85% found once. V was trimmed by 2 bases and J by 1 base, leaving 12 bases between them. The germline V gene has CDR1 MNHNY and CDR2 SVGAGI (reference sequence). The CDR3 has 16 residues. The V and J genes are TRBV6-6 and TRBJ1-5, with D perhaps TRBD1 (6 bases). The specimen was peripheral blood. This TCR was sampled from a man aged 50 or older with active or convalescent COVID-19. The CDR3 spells CASSYLGAASNQPQHF. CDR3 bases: TGTGCCAGCAGTTACCTGGGGGCGGCGAGCAATCAGCCCCAGCATTTT.